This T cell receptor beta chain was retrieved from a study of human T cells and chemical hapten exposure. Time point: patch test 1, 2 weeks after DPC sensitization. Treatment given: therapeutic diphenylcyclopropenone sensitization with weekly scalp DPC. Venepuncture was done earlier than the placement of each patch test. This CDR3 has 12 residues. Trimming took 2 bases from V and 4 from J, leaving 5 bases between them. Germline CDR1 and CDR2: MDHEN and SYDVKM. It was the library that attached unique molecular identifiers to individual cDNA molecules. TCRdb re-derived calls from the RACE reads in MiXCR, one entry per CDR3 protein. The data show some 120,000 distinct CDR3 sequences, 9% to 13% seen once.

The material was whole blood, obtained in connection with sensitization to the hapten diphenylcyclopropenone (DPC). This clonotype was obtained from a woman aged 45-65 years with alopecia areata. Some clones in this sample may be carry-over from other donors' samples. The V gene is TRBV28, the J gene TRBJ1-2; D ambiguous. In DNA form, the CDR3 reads TGTGCCAGCAGTTTAACTACCTATGGCTACACCTTC. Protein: CASSLTTYGYTF.